Shown below are 4 T cell receptor beta chains from a single sample sequenced in a study of blood T cell repertoires in COVID-19. Clones were read by immunoSEQ multiplex PCR, and TCRdb kept only the in-frame ones, dropping some. The sample lists around 130,000 clones, more than 80% seen once, with over 9% in the top ten. The specimen sequenced was peripheral blood. The receptors were sampled from a woman aged 60-70 years with acute or convalescent COVID-19.

The rearrangement links TRBV29-1 to TRBJ1-1, with a possible D match to TRBD1 (5 bases). Germline CDR1 reads SQVTM; CDR2 reads ANQGSEA. CDR3 length: 18 residues. V shed 4 bases and J shed 1 base, with 25 bases lying between them. CDR3 nucleotide sequence: TGCAGCGTTGCCGGGCCCTCTCTGGTGGGGCGCTGGAACACTGAAGCTTTCTTT. Translation gives CSVAGPSLVGRWNTEAFF.

V gene TRBV5-4 combines with J gene TRBJ1-1; 9 nucleotides agree with TRBD1. V was clipped by 4 bases and J by 5 bases; unmatched bases: 3. There are 13 residues in the CDR3. Looked up from germline, CDR1 is SGHNT and CDR2 is YYREEE (reference sequence). CDR3 nucleotide sequence: TGTGCCAGCAGCGGAGGACAGGGGACTGAAGCTTTCTTT. This gives the protein CASSGGQGTEAFF.

CDR3 nucleotide sequence: TGTGCCAGCAGCCTCGGACAGCCCACAGATACGCAGTATTTT. It is translated as CASSLGQPTDTQYF. The V gene is TRBV7-6, the J gene TRBJ2-3; TRBD1 is a possible D gene (6 bases). The CDR3 totals 14 residues. Germline CDR1 SGHVS, CDR2 FNYEAQ. Trimming took off 5 bases at V and 2 bases at J, with 11 bases between the two ends. Full variable domain (remainder filled in from reference TRBV7-6 and TRBJ2-3): GAGVSQSPRYKVTKRGQDVALRCDPISGHVSLYWYRQALGQGPEFLTYFNYEAQQDKSGLPNDRFSAERPEGSISTLTIQRTEQRDSAMYRCASSLGQPTDTQYFGPGTRLTVL.

The chain is built from TRBV4-2 and TRBJ2-6; 7 nucleotides align to TRBD1. Unmatched junction bases numbered 5, after V lost 5 bases and J lost 1 base. The CDR3 is 16 residues long. Germline V gene data show CDR1 as LGHNA and CDR2 as YNFKEQ. The CDR3 region is CASSVRQGSGANVLTF. The CDR3 nucleotides are TGTGCCAGCAGCGTCCGACAGGGTTCTGGGGCCAACGTCCTGACTTTC.